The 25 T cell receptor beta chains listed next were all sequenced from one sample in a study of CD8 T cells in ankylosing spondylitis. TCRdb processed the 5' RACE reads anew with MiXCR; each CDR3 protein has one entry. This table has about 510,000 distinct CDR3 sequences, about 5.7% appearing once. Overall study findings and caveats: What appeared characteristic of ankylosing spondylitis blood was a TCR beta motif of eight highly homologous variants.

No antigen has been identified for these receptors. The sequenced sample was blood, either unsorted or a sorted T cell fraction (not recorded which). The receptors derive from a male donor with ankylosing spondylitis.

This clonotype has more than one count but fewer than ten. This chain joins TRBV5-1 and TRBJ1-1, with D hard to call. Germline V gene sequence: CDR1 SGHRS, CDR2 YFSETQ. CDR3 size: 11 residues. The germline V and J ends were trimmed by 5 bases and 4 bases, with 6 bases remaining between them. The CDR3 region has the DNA TGCGCCAGCAGAAAGGTCACTGAAGCTTTCTTT. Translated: CASRKVTEAFF.

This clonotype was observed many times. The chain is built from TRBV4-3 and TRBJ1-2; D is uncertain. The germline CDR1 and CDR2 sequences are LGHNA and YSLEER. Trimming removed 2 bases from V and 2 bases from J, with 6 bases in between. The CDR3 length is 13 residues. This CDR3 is CASSQLGNYGYTF. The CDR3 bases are TGCGCCAGCAGCCAACTTGGGAACTATGGCTACACCTTC.

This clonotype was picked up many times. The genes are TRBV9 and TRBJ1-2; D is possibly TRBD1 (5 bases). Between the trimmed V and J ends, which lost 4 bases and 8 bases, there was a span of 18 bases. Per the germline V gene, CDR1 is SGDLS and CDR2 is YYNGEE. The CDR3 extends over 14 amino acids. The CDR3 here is CASSRGGGTPGYTF. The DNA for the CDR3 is TGTGCCAGCAGCCGGGGGGGGGGTACCCCGGGCTACACCTTC.

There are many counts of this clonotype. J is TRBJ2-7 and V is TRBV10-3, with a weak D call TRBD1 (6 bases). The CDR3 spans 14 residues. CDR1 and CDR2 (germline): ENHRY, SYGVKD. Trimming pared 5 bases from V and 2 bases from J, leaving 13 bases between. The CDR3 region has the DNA TGTGCCATCAGTCCCCTTGGACAGCCCTACGAGCAGTACTTC. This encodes CAISPLGQPYEQYF.

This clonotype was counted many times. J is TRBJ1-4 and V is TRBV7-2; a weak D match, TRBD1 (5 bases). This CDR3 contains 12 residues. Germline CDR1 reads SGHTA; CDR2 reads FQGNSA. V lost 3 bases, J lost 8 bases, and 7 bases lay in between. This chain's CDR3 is CASSFYREKLFF. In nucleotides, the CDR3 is TGTGCCAGCAGCTTTTACAGGGAAAAACTGTTTTTT.

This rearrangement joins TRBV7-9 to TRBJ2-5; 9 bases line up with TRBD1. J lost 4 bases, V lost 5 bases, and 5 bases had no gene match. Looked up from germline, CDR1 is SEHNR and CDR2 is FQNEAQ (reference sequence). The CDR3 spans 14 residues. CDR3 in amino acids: CASSEGQGPETQYF. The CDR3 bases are TGTGCCAGCAGCGAGGGACAGGGCCCAGAGACCCAGTACTTC.

The CDR3 reads CASSPLGTSGTREQYF. In DNA, the CDR3 is TGTGCCAGCAGCCCACTCGGGACTAGCGGCACTCGGGAGCAGTACTTC. V gene TRBV7-2 combines with J gene TRBJ2-7; 11 nucleotides agree with TRBD2. V shed 5 bases, J shed 7 bases, and the junction held 13 bases outside the gene matches. Germline CDR1 is SGHTA and CDR2 is FQGNSA. There are 16 residues in the CDR3.

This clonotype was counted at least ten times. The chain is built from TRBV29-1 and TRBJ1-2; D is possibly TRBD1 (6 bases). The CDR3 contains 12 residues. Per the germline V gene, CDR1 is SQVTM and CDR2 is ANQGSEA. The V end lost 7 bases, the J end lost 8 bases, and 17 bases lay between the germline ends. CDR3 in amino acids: CSALAGALGYTF. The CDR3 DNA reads TGCAGCGCCCTGGCAGGGGCCTTAGGCTACACCTTC.

CDR3 nucleotides: TGCGCCAGCAGCCAAGATTTAAGGGGGCACGAAGAGACCCAGTACTTC. Protein: CASSQDLRGHEETQYF. The rearrangement joins TRBV4-3 to TRBJ2-5; 7 positions match TRBD1. The CDR3 is 16 residues long. The V segment lost 0 bases and the J segment 3 bases; nucleotides outside the gene matches: 7. Looked up from germline, CDR1 is LGHNA and CDR2 is YSLEER.

CDR3 loop: CASSQGWTVNSPLHF. In DNA form, the CDR3 reads TGCGCCAGCAGCCAAGGGTGGACAGTGAATTCACCCCTCCACTTT. This chain uses TRBV4-3 with TRBJ1-6; D perhaps matches TRBD1 (6 bases). The CDR3 is 15 amino acids. Germline loops: CDR1 LGHNA, CDR2 YSLEER. The V end lost 1 base, the J end lost 7 bases, and 11 bases lay between the germline ends.

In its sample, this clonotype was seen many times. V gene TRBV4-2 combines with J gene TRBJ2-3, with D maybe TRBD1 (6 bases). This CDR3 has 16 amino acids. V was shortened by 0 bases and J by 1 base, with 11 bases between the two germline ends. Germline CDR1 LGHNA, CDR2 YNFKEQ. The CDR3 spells CASSQDRQEGTDTQYF. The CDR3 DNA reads TGTGCCAGCAGCCAAGATCGACAGGAGGGCACAGATACGCAGTATTTT.

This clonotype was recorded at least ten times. This CDR3 is CASSKGGRNEQFF. The CDR3 DNA reads TGTGCCAGCAGCAAAGGGGGCAGGAATGAGCAGTTCTTC. V and J are TRBV21-1 and TRBJ2-1; the tabulated D call, TRBD1, remains unverified against the DNA. TRBV21-1 is labeled a pseudogene. This CDR3 spans 13 amino acids.

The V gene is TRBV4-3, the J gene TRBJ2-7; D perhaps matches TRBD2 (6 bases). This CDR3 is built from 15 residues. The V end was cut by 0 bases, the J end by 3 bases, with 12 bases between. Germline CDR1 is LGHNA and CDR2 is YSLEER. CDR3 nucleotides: TGCGCCAGCAGCCAAGAGGGAAACGGGGGCTACGAGCAGTACTTC. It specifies CASSQEGNGGYEQYF.

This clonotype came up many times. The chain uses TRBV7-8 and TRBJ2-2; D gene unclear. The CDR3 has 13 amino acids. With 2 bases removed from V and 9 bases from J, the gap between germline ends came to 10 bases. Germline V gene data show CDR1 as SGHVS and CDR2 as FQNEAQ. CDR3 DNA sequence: TGTGCCAGCAGCTTAAGGGCGGAAAGGGAGCTGTTTTTT. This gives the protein CASSLRAERELFF.

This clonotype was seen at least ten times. This CDR3 reads CASSSGRLGNEQFF. In nucleotides, the CDR3 is TGCGCCAGCAGTTCAGGGCGACTGGGCAATGAGCAGTTCTTC. V is TRBV5-1 and J is TRBJ2-1; TRBD1 is a possible D gene (5 bases). Germline values: CDR1 SGHRS, CDR2 YFSETQ. V gave up 5 bases and J gave up 6 bases, with 15 bases separating them. This CDR3 spans 14 amino acids.

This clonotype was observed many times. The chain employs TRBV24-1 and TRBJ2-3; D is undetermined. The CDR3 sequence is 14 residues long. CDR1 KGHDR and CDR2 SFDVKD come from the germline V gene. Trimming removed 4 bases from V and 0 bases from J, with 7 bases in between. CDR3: CATSDPGSTDTQYF. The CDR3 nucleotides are TGTGCCACCAGTGACCCCGGGAGCACAGATACGCAGTATTTT.

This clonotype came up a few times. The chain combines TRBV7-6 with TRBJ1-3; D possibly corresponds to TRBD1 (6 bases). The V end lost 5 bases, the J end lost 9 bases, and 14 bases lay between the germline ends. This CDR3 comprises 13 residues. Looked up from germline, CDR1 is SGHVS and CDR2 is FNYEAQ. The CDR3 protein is CASSPTRGGTIYF. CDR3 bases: TGTGCCAGCAGCCCTACCAGGGGAGGCACCATATATTTT.

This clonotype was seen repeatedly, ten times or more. The CDR3 DNA follows: TGCAGTGCTATTCCCAATATCTTGGGCGAATATGGCTACACCTTC. This gives the protein CSAIPNILGEYGYTF. The V gene is TRBV20-1, the J gene TRBJ1-2; D gene unclear. The CDR3 is made up of 15 amino acids. Germline V CDR1 and CDR2: DFQATT, SNEGSKA (reference sequence). V lost 4 bases to trimming and J lost 5 bases, with 20 bases between them.

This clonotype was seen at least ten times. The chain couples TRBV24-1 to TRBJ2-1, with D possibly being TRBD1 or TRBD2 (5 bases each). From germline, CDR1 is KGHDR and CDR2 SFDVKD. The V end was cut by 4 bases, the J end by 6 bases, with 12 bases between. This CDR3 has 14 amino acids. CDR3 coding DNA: TGTGCCACCAGTGAGGGGACGTTCTTCAATGAGCAGTTCTTC. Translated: CATSEGTFFNEQFF.

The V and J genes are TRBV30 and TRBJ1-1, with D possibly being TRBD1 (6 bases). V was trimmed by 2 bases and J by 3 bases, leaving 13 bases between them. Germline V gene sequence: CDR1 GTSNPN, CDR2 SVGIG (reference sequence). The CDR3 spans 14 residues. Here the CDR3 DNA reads TGTGCCTGGAGTCCGGGGGCATGGGACACTGAAGCTTTCTTT. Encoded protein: CAWSPGAWDTEAFF.

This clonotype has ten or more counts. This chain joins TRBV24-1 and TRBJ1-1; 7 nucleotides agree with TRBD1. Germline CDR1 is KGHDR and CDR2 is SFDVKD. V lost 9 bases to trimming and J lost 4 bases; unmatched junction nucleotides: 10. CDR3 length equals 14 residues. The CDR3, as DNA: TGTGCCACCCAAGCGGAGGGGGCAGCCACTGAAGCTTTCTTT. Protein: CATQAEGAATEAFF.

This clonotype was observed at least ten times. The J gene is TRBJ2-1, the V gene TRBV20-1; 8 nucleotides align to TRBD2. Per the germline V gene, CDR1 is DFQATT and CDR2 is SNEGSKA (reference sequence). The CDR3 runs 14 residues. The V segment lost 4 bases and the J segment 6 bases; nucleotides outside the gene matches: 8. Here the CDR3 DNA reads TGCAGTGCTACAGCGGGAGCGGGCACCAATGAGCAGTTCTTC. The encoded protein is CSATAGAGTNEQFF.

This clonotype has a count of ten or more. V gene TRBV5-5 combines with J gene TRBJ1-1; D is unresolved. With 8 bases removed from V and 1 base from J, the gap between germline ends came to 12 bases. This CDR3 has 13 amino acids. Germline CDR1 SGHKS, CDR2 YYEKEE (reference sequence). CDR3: CASKKATNTEAFF. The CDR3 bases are TGTGCCAGTAAAAAGGCTACGAACACTGAAGCTTTCTTT.

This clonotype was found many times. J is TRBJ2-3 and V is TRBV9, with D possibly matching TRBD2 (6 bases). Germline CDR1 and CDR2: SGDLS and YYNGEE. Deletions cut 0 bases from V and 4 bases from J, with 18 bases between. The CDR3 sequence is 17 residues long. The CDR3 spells CASSVEVGSPSADTQYF. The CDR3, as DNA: TGTGCCAGCAGCGTAGAGGTCGGGAGCCCTAGCGCAGATACGCAGTATTTT.

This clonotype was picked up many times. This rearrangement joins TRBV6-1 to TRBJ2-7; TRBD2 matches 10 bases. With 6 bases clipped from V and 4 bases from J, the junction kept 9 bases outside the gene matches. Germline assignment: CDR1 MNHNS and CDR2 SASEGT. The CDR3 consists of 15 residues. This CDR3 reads CASRDYGLAAYEQYF. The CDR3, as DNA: TGTGCCAGCAGGGATTACGGACTAGCGGCATACGAGCAGTACTTC.